This TCR beta chain was recovered during a study of Ad26.COV2.S vaccination and SARS-CoV-2 variants. Study details: Participants got Ad26.COV2.S intramuscularly, once or twice 56 days apart. Study outcomes and limitations: Marked by substantial breadth, spike-specific CD8+ and CD4+ T cell responses were reportedly seen after vaccination.

Clones were sequenced by immunoSEQ multiplex PCR, and TCRdb holds only the in-frame ones, with some missing. The sample yields about 350,000 clones, about 89% seen once. This CDR3 region has 15 residues. J was trimmed by 3 bases and V by 5 bases; bases with no gene match: 10. The germline gives CDR1 LNHDA, CDR2 SQIVND (reference sequence). Documented treatment: over 15 received Ad26.COV2.S at low or high dose, single or two shots; five or six received placebo; per-sample allocation not given. All samples were drawn on day 63, counting from the first vaccine or placebo injection. In its sample, this clone was seen once. Antigen specificity is unknown.

The V gene is TRBV19, the J gene TRBJ2-7, with TRBD1 identical over 7 bases. Sequencing used peripheral blood, obtained in a trial of Ad26.COV2.S vaccine versus placebo. The origin of this receptor is a person between 18 and 65 years old who received the Ad26.COV2.S COVID-19 vaccine or a placebo. The chain's CDR3 is CASSSTGESGYEQYF. CDR3 bases: TGTGCCAGTAGTTCTACAGGGGAATCAGGCTACGAGCAGTACTTC.